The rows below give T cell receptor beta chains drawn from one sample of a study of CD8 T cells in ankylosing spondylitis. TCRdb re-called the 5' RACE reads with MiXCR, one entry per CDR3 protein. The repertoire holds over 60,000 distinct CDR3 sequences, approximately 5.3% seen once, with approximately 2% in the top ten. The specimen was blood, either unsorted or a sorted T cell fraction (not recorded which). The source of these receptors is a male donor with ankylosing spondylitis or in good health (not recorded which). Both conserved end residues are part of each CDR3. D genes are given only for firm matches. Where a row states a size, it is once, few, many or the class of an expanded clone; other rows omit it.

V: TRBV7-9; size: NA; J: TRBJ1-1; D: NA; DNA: TGTGCCAGCAGCTTGTTACAGTACACTGAAGCTTTCTTT; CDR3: CASSLLQYTEAFF
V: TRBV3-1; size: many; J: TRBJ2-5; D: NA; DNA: TGTGCCAGCAGCCGCACCGGGGTTCAAGAGACCCAGTACTTC; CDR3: CASSRTGVQETQYF
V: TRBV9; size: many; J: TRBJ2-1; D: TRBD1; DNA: TGTGCCAGCAGCATGACAGGGGGCGGGTACAATGAGCAGTTCTTC; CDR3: CASSMTGGGYNEQFF
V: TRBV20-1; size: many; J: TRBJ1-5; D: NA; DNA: TGCAGTGCTAGCTTCCGGCAGTACAATCAGCCCCAGCATTTT; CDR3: CSASFRQYNQPQHF
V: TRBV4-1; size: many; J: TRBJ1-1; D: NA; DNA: TGCGCCAGCAGCCAGCAGGGAAACATGAACACTGAAGCTTTCTTT; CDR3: CASSQQGNMNTEAFF
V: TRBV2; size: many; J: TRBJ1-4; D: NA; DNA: TGTGCCAGCAGCGTCACGGGGAATGAAAAACTGTTTTTT; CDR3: CASSVTGNEKLFF
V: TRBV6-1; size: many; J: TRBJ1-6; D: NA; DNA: TGTGCCAGCGGGGCCGATCCCTATAATTCACCCCTCCACTTT; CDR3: CASGADPYNSPLHF
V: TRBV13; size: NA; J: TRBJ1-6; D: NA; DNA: TGTGCCAGCAGCTTAGAGGGCAGGAATTCACCCCTCCACTTT; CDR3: CASSLEGRNSPLHF
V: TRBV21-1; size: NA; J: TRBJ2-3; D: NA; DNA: TGTGCCAGCAGCTCGTATTCGGGGGGCGAGACAGATACGCAGTATTTT; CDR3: CASSSYSGGETDTQYF
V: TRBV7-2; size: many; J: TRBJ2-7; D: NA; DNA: TGTGCCAGCAGCTTAGGCTCCACGGGGAACGAGCAGTACTTC; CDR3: CASSLGSTGNEQYF
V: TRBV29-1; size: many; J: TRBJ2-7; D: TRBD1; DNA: TGCAGCGTTGAACCGATCGGGACAGAGAGCTACGAGCAGTACTTC; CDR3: CSVEPIGTESYEQYF
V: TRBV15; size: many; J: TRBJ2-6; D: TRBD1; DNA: TGTGCCACCAGCACGTTGACCGGGACAGACTCTGGGGCCAACGTCCTGACTTTC; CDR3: CATSTLTGTDSGANVLTF
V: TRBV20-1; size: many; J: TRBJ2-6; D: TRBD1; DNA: TGCAGTGCTAGAGATTCGAAGACAGGGGCCTCAGGGGCCAACGTCCTGACTTTC; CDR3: CSARDSKTGASGANVLTF
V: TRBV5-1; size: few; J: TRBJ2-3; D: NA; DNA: TGCGCCAGCACTCAAATGGGGATTAGCACAGATACGCAGTATTTT; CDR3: CASTQMGISTDTQYF
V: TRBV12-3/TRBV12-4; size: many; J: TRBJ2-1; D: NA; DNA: TGTGCCAGCAGTTTTCAGAGGGGTATAGGTGAGCAGTTCTTC; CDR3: CASSFQRGIGEQFF
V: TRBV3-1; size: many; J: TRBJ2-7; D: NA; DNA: TGTGCCAGCGCGGAGGGGGCCTACGAGCAGTACTTC; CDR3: CASAEGAYEQYF
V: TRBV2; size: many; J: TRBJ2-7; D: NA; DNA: TGTGCCAGCACGGCGGGGTCCTACGAGCAGTACTTC; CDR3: CASTAGSYEQYF
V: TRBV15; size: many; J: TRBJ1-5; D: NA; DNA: TGTGCCACCAGCAGAGACAATCAGCCCCAGCATTTT; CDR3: CATSRDNQPQHF
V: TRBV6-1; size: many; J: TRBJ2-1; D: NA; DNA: TGTGCCAGCAGCCGAGACTTATCCGCCTACAATGAGCAGTTCTTC; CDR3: CASSRDLSAYNEQFF
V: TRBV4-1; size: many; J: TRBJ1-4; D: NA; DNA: TGCGCCAGCAGCCAAGAAAAGACAGGACCAGCAACTAATGAAAAACTGTTTTTT; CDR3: CASSQEKTGPATNEKLFF
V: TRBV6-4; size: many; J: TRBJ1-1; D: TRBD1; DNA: TGTGCCAGCGGGACAGGGGGCGACGACACTGAAGCTTTCTTT; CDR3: CASGTGGDDTEAFF
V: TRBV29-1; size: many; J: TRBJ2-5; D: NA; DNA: TGCAGCGTTGAAGTCCGGGGGCGGGCAGCCGAAGAGACCCAGTACTTC; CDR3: CSVEVRGRAAEETQYF
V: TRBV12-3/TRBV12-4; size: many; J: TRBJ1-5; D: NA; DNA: TGTGCCAGCAGTCTGACTAGGGGTAGCAATCAGCCCCAGCATTTT; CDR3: CASSLTRGSNQPQHF
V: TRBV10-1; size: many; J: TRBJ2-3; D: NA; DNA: TGCGCCAGCAGTGAGTCGTCAGATACGCAGTATTTT; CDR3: CASSESSDTQYF
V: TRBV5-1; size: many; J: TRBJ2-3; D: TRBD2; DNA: TGCGCCAGCATACCTAGCGGGGGAGCCGATACGCAGTATTTT; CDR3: CASIPSGGADTQYF
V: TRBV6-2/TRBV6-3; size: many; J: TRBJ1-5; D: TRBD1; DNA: TGTGCCAGCAGTTACTCGTTGAGAGCCGGGACAGACTATCAGCCCCAGCATTTT; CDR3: CASSYSLRAGTDYQPQHF
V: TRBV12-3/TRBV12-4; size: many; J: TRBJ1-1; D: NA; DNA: TGTGCCAGCAGTTTAAGACAGAAGAACACTGAAGCTTTCTTT; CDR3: CASSLRQKNTEAFF
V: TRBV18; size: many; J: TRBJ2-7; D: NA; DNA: TGTGCCAGCTCACCAGTTAACATATTAGGGGAGCAGTACTTC; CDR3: CASSPVNILGEQYF
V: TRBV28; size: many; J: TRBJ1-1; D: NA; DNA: TGTGCCAGCAGTTTCAGGGGCAGGATAAAACCAGAAGCTTTCTTT; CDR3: CASSFRGRIKPEAFF
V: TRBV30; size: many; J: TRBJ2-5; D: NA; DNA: TGTGCCTGGGGGTGGGATTTGGACTTC; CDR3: CAWGWDLDF
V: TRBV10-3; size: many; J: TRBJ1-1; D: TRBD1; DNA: TGTGCCATCAGTGAGGGACAGGAGAACACTGAAGCTTTCTTT; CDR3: CAISEGQENTEAFF
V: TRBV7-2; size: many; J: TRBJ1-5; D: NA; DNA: TGTGCCAGCAGCTGGGAGGTTTTCAATCAGCCCCAGCATTTT; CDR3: CASSWEVFNQPQHF
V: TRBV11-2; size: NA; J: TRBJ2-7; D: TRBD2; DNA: TGTGCCAGCAGCATAAGCGGGGTAGCCCACGAGCAGTACTTC; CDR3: CASSISGVAHEQYF
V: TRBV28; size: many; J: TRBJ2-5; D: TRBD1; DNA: TGTGCCAGCACCCTAGACAGGGGTAGGCAGACCCAGTACTTC; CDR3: CASTLDRGRQTQYF
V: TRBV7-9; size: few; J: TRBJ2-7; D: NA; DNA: TGTGCCAGCAGAAGAGGGGGGGGGCCTTACGAGCAGTACTTC; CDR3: CASRRGGGPYEQYF
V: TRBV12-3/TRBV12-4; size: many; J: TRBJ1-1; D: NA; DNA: TGTGCCAGCAGTTTTAATAGCAACACTGAAGCTTTCTTT; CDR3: CASSFNSNTEAFF
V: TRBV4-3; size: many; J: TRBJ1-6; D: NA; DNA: TGCGCCAGCAGCCAAGCGTACGGGTTGCATTCACCCCTCCACTTT; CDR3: CASSQAYGLHSPLHF
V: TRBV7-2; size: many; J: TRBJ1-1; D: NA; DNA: TGTGCCAGCAGCCTCGGGCCACTTTCCACTGAAGCTTTCTTT; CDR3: CASSLGPLSTEAFF
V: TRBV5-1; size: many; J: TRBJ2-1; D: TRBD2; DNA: TGCGCCAGCACCGAACTAGCGAGGCGTGACAATGAGCAGTTCTTC; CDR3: CASTELARRDNEQFF
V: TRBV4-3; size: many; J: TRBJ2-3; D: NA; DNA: TGCGCCAGCAGCCAAGACCAGGGGGGTCCAGATACGCAGTATTTT; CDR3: CASSQDQGGPDTQYF
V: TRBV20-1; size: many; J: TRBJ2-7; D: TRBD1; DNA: TGCAGTGCTCAGACAGGGGAAATTATGGGCGAGCAGTACTTC; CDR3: CSAQTGEIMGEQYF
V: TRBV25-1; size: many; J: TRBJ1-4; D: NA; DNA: TGTGCCAGCAGTGAAACAGGAATTAGAAATGAAAAACTGTTTTTT; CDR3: CASSETGIRNEKLFF
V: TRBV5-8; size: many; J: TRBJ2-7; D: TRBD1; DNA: TGTGCCAGCAGCTTGGAGGGACAGCTTATTGTCGAGCAGTACTTC; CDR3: CASSLEGQLIVEQYF
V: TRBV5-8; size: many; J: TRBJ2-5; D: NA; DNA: TGTGCCAGCTTAACAGGGTTCCAAGAGACCCAGTACTTC; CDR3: CASLTGFQETQYF
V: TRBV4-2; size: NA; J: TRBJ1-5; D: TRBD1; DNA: TGTGCCAGCAGTCCACGAATTGACAGGGCCAATCAGCCCCAGCATTTT; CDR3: CASSPRIDRANQPQHF
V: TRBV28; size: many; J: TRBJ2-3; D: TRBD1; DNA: TGTGCCAGCAGTCGGACAGGGGGTCTAACAGATACGCAGTATTTT; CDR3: CASSRTGGLTDTQYF
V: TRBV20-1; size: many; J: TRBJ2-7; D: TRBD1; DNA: TGCAGTGCTAGCCAGACAGGGGGCATGTACGAGCAGTACTTC; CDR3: CSASQTGGMYEQYF
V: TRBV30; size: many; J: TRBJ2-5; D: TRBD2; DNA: TGTGCCTGGAGTTCCCTGGGGGGGCAAGAGACCCAGTACTTC; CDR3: CAWSSLGGQETQYF
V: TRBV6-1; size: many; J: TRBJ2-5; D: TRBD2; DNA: TGTGCCAGCAGAGCTACTAGCGGGGGGGCGGGAGAGACCCAGTACTTC; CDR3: CASRATSGGAGETQYF
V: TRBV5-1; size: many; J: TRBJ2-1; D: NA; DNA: TGCGCCAGCAGCTTGGATGGGGGGGGCATCAATGAGCAGTTCTTC; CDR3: CASSLDGGGINEQFF
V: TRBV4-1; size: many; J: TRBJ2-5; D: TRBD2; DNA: TGCGCCAGCAGCCAACTCAACCTAGCGGGGGGGCCAGAGACCCAGTACTTC; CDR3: CASSQLNLAGGPETQYF
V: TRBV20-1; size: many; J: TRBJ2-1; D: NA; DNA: TGCAGTGCTCCCGAGCACGGGCAACCCCGTGAGCAGTTCTTC; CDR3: CSAPEHGQPREQFF
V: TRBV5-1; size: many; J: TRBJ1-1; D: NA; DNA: TGCGCCAGCAGCTATTCACAGGAACACACTGAAGCTTTCTTT; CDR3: CASSYSQEHTEAFF
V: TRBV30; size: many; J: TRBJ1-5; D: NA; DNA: TGTGCCCTAGGGGCCTCCGCGGGGGTGAGTGGGCGCAATCAGCCCCAGCATTTT; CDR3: CALGASAGVSGRNQPQHF
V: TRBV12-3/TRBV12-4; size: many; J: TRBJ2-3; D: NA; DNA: TGTGCCAGCAGTTTCTCGTCGGCCTGGGATTCCACAGATACGCAGTATTTT; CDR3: CASSFSSAWDSTDTQYF